Sequencing of this T cell receptor (beta chain) was carried out in a study of blood T cell repertoires in COVID-19. Study-wide context: Sites in the United States, Italy and Spain provided acute and convalescent COVID-19 samples. Nucleic acid was either cDNA or gDNA, and it came from T cells, B-cell-depleted T cells, or PBMCs.

This clone has a single count. Germline V gives CDR1 LGHNA, CDR2 YSLEER. This CDR3 comprises 13 residues. V was pared by 1 base and J by 4 bases, with 7 bases between. Authors' data handling: Reference gene primer amplification yielded estimated nucleated cell counts. Assay: immunoSEQ multiplex PCR; the TCRdb copy retains only in-frame clones and omits some. From that table come the V and J calls and clone size; the DNA was used to work out D and trimming. The sample has 20,000 to 25,000 clones, 91% seen once. The chain has TRBV4-3 and TRBJ1-1; D is uncertain. This clonotype was sampled from a man aged 70-80 years with active COVID-19. Sample: peripheral blood. Written as DNA, the CDR3 is TGCGCCAGCAGCCAAGCTTTCCGCACTGAAGCTTTCTTT. Translating gives CASSQAFRTEAFF.